These 9 T cell receptor beta chains were sequenced from one sample in a study of monozygotic twins with inflammatory bowel disease. TCRdb reprocessed the 5' RACE reads and stores each CDR3 protein as one record, lacking DNA. This sample contains 400,000 to 500,000 distinct CDR3 sequences. What was sequenced was blood. All receptors come from a human donor with ulcerative colitis or Crohn's disease, or a healthy co-twin of an affected twin (not recorded which).

The chain carries TRBV7-9 and TRBJ2-2. Germline lookup yields CDR1 SEHNR and CDR2 FQNEAQ (reference sequence). The CDR3 has 15 residues. The CDR3 reads CASTPDSSNTGELFF.

The chain links TRBV29-1 to TRBJ2-3; the TCRdb call, TRBD2, lacks DNA for checking. CDR1 and CDR2 from the germline V gene are SQVTM and ANQGSEA. This CDR3 is 16 amino acids long. CDR3 in amino acids: CSVEGASGRSGDTQYF.

The chain links TRBV14 to TRBJ2-1; TCRdb returns TRBD2, unconfirmable since there is no DNA. The CDR3 is 16 residues long. The germline V gene has CDR1 SGHDN and CDR2 FVKESK. The CDR3 spells CASSQAQREKGRRQFF.

V gene TRBV5-1 combines with J gene TRBJ2-2; the D call of TRBD1 rests on TCRdb alone, since no DNA is present to check it. The germline CDR1 and CDR2 sequences are SGHRS and YFSETQ. CDR3 length equals 14 residues. The chain's CDR3 is CASSLGQRTGELFF.

The chain links TRBV20-1 to TRBJ1-1; as DNA is missing, the TRBD1 call by TCRdb cannot be tested. CDR1 is DFQATT and CDR2 is SNEGSKA in the germline V gene (reference sequence). The CDR3 covers 14 residues. The CDR3 here is CSASPGTANTEAFF.

The gene calls are TRBV7-8 and TRBJ1-1; the D call of TRBD1 rests on TCRdb alone, since no DNA is present to check it. Germline V gene sequence: CDR1 SGHVS, CDR2 FQNEAQ. The CDR3 runs to 15 residues. CDR3 loop: CASSLVYRKNTEAFF.

This sequence joins TRBV12-3 or TRBV12-4 and TRBJ2-1. The CDR3 length is 13 residues. CDR3 sequence: CASSRKTYNEQFF.

The J gene is TRBJ1-2, the V gene TRBV19; TCRdb gives TRBD1 as the D gene, but with no DNA this cannot be confirmed. This CDR3 has 14 residues. Germline lookup yields CDR1 LNHDA and CDR2 SQIVND (reference sequence). The CDR3 sequence: CASTNQGVLYGYTF.

J is TRBJ1-1 and V is TRBV20-1; the D gene TCRdb calls, TRBD1, cannot be checked with no DNA. The CDR3 is 15 residues long. Germline V lookup: CDR1 DFQATT, CDR2 SNEGSKA (reference sequence). The CDR3 reads CSAVGRGNMNTEAFF.